The TCR beta chain described here comes from a study of cytomegalovirus exposure and HLA in healthy donors. Study-level background: The same platform was used for the roughly 120 validation repertoires as for the roughly 730 first-cohort repertoires, as reported in a later analysis.

The study's findings and limits: There were over 150 TCR beta chains listed as cytomegalovirus-associated. In vitro data verified three CMV-associated chains as specific for CMV antigens. It was reportedly the case that the classifier diagnosed cytomegalovirus status with high specificity and sensitivity.

V was clipped by 3 bases and J by 3 bases; unmatched bases: 5. The CDR3 runs 14 residues. Germline V gene sequence: CDR1 MGHRA, CDR2 YSYEKL. This clone showed up just a few times. The antigen remains unidentified. Profiling relied on immunoSEQ multiplex PCR, and the TCRdb table lists in-frame clones only, not all of them. This table has fewer than 250,000 clones, roughly 84% appearing once. The sequencing sample was made of PBMCs. This chain links TRBV4-1 with TRBJ2-7; the match to TRBD2 covers 7 bases. The clonotype originates from a woman between 25 and 40 years old in good health and CMV-seropositive. CDR3 amino acids: CASSQLRTSYEQYF. The CDR3 nucleotides read TGCGCCAGCAGCCAGCTACGGACTAGCTACGAGCAGTACTTC.